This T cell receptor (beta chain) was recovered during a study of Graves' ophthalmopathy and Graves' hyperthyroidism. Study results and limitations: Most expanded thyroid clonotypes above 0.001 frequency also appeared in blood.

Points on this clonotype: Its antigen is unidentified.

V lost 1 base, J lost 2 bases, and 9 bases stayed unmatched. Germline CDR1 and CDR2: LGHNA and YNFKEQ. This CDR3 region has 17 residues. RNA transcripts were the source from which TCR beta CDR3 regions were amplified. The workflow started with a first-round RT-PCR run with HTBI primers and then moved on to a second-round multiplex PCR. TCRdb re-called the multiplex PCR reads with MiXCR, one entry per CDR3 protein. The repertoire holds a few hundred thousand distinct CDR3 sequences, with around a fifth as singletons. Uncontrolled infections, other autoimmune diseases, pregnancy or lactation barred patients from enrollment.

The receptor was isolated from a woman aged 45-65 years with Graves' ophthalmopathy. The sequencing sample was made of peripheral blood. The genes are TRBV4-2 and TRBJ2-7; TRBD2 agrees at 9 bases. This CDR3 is CASSQVYSGSETYEQYF. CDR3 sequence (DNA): TGTGCCAGCAGCCAAGTATATAGCGGGAGTGAAACCTACGAGCAGTACTTC.